The sequence of this TCR beta chain was determined in a study of blood T cell repertoires in COVID-19. Study-wide background: Nucleic acid was either cDNA or gDNA, and it came from T cells, B-cell-depleted T cells, or PBMCs.

Some clones are missing from TCRdb's copy, which holds only in-frame ones; the method was immunoSEQ multiplex PCR. The sample has approximately 200,000 clones, about 87% seen once. V dropped 4 bases and J dropped 5 bases, with 13 bases sitting between them. Germline V gene sequence: CDR1 SGHNT, CDR2 YYREEE (reference sequence). The CDR3 is 13 residues long. Sample: peripheral blood. This chain uses TRBV5-4 with TRBJ2-7, with D perhaps TRBD1 (6 bases). The receptor was isolated from a woman aged 25 to 39 with acute or convalescent COVID-19. Here the CDR3 reads CASSAIQGNEQYF. CDR3 nucleotide sequence: TGTGCCAGCAGCGCAATACAGGGAAACGAGCAGTACTTC.